This TCR beta chain was captured in a study of CD8 T cells in Susac syndrome (dated by TCRdb to about 2019). Regarding the study in general: Whether CD8+ T cell activation and differentiation in Susac syndrome was antigen driven was tested using repertoire sequencing.

Points on this clonotype: Its recognized antigen is unknown. Within one base of it there is no much larger clone, and no base qualities were kept.

What the study reported, not specific to this receptor: The number of individuals in the TCR sequencing and HLA analysis was acknowledged as relatively small.

RNA was extracted using the RNeasy kit, and about 0.45 to 1 ug of the RNA was reverse transcribed with random hexamers. TCR beta CDR3 regions were amplified with the immunoSEQ multiplex PCR assay covering 54 Vbeta and 13 Jbeta segments. To correct PCR amplification bias, a synthetic template baseline was used for both primer optimization and computational correction. Under the source paper's analysis protocol: Reads were annotated to V, D and J genes per IMGT and analyzed with immunoSEQ Analyzer, keeping only productive sequences. To calculate clonality, Shannon entropy was normalized by log2 of the number of productive unique sequences and then subtracted from one. For each patient and control, public and private clones were evaluated within the 100 most prevalent clones. Susac-specific clones were defined as absent from healthy and MS cohorts, 1052 published viral clones and other ImmuneACCESS disease sequences. TCRdb applied fastp at Q25 and MiXCR to the public reads, then kept only in-frame beta chains. Entries are consolidated by CDR3 protein sequence, retaining the most common genes and DNA. The V and J calls, along with clone size, are taken from TCRdb and not from the paper's own processing. The sample table records 170,000 or so distinct CDR3 sequences; 85% to 95% of these occur just once. Together, the top ten hold about 0.088% of the sample.

V and J lose 7 bases and 2 bases, and a span of 11 bases separates them. According to the germline V gene (reference sequence), CDR1 reads SEHNR and CDR2 reads FQNEAQ. Including the terminal cysteine and phenylalanine, the CDR3 comprises 13 residues. Only the CDR3 region is kept as DNA, spanning 39 bases read in frame from base 1. High-throughput TCR beta sequencing profiled peripheral blood CD8+ and CD4+ T cells from healthy donors, Susac syndrome patients and multiple sclerosis patients. Multiple sclerosis controls were treatment-naive patients with stable or active relapsing-remitting disease fulfilling revised McDonald criteria. Bulk CD8+ and CD4+ T cells were purified magnetically by negative isolation, whereas CD8+ TEMRA cells were enriched by FACS. Blood was drawn into EDTA tubes, processed within 24 hours, and PBMCs were isolated by density gradient centrifugation. PBMCs intended for TCR sequencing were cryopreserved in liquid nitrogen and were subsequently thawed in a 37 degrees C water bath. A purity of at least 90% was achieved for sorted or isolated CD4+, CD8+ and CD8+ TEMRA cells.

This receptor was taken from a human donor with multiple sclerosis. The V and J segments used are TRBV7-9 and TRBJ1-2; TRBD1 is perhaps the D gene, given 5 matching bases. The sequencing sample was made of CD4+ T cells from PBMCs. The CDR3 loop reads CASNRDQNYGYTF. The bases are TGTGCCAGCAATCGGGACCAAAACTATGGCTACACCTTC.